The T cell receptor beta chain under discussion was sequenced for a study of T cell responses to AZD1222 COVID-19 vaccine. The study, taken as a whole, reports: CD4 TCRs covered the whole spike, strongest at regions 160-218 and 743-854.

Second doses were pooled across both intervals (about 4 or about 12 weeks). As concerns this clone: Antigen specificity is unknown.

Generated by immunoSEQ multiplex PCR, the TCRdb table keeps only in-frame clones and is missing some. Among more than 110,000 clones listed, around 93% were seen once. This specimen consisted of peripheral blood, obtained 28 days after the second AZD1222 dose. The clonotype comes from an adult who received the AZD1222 COVID-19 vaccine.

CDR3 region: CASRAEGGVFYGYTF. Here the CDR3 DNA reads TGTGCCAGCAGGGCTGAGGGCGGGGTTTTTTATGGCTACACCTTC. The gene calls are TRBV27 and TRBJ1-2; unclear D gene. The CDR3 contains 15 residues. The germline V gene encodes CDR1 MNHEY and CDR2 SMNVEV (reference sequence). The V and J ends lost 6 bases and 5 bases respectively, with 19 bases between them.